This T cell receptor (beta chain) came from a study of identical twins. Details on this clonotype: Its matching antigen is unknown.

TCRdb re-called the 5' RACE reads with MiXCR, one entry per CDR3 protein. The data show 470,000 or so distinct CDR3 sequences, roughly a quarter seen once. Overall study results and limits: Zero-insertion findings could be partly confounded by invariant cells (MAIT and iNKT cells).

The data were also submitted as part of a second study, on T cells expressing NK-cell markers.

The source material was CD4+ T cells sorted from blood. This TCR was sampled from a woman aged 18 to 35 in good health.

The chain's CDR3 is CSVVELADTQYF. CDR3 bases: TGCAGCGTTGTGGAACTTGCAGATACGCAGTATTTT. This chain joins TRBV29-1 and TRBJ2-3; no clear D gene. CDR3 length: 12 amino acids. Germline CDR1 SQVTM, CDR2 ANQGSEA. Trimming left V 4 bases short and J 4 bases short, with 9 bases between.